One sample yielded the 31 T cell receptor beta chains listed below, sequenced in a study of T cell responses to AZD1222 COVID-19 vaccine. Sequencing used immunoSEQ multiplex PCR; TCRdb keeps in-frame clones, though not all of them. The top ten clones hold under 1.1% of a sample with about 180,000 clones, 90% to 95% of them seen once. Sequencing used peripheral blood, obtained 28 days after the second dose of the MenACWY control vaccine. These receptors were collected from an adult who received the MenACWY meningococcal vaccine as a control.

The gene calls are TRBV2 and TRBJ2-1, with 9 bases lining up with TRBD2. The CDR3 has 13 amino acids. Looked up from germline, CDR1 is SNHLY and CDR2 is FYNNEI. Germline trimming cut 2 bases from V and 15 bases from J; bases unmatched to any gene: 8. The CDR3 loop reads CASSELAGHRWFF. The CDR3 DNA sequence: TGTGCCAGCAGTGAACTAGCGGGGCACCGGTGGTTCTTC.

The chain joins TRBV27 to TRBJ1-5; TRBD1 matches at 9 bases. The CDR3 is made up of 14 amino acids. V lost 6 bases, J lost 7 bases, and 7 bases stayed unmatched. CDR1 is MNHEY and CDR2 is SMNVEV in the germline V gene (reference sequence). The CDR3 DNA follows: TGTGCCAGCAGACTACAGGGGGCCGGACAGCCCCAGCATTTT. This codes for CASRLQGAGQPQHF.

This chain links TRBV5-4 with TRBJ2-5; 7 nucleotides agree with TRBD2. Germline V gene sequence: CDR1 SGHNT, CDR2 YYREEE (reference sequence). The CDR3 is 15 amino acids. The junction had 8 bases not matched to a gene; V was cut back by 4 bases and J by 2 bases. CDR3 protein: CASSLERGAQETQYF. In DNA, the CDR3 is TGTGCCAGCAGCCTAGAGCGGGGAGCGCAAGAGACCCAGTACTTC. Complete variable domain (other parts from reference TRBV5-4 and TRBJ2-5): ETGVTQSPTHLIKTRGQQVTLRCSSQSGHNTVSWYQQALGQGPQFIFQYYREEENGRGNFPPRFSGLQFPNYSSELNVNALELDDSALYLCASSLERGAQETQYFGPGTRLLVL.

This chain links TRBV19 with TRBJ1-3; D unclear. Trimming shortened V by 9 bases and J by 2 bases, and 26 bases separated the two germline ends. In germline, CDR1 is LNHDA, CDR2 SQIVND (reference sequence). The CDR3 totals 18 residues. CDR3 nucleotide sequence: TGTGCCAGCCATAAGGGCAGAACACACAAGCCCCCTGGAAACACCATATATTTT. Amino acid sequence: CASHKGRTHKPPGNTIYF.

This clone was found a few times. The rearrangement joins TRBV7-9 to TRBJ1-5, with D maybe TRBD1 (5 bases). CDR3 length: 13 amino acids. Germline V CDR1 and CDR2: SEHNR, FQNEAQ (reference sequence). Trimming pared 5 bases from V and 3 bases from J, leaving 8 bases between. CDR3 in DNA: TGTGCCAGCAGCCCTGGGACCAATCAGCCCCAGCATTTT. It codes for CASSPGTNQPQHF.

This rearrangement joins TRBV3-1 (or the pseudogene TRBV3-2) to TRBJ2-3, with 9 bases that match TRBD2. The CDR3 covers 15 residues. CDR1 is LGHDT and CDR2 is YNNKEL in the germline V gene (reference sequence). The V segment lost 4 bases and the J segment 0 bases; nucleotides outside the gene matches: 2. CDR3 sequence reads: CASSLAGASTDTQYF. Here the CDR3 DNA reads TGTGCCAGCAGCCTAGCGGGGGCCAGCACAGATACGCAGTATTTT.

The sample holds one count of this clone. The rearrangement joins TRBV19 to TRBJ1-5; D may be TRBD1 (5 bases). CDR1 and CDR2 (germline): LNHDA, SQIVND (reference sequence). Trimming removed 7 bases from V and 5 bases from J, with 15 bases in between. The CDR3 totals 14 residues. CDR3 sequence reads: CASKKVQGDQPQHF. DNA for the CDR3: TGTGCCAGTAAAAAGGTCCAGGGAGATCAGCCCCAGCATTTT. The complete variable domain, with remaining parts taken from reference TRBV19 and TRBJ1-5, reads DGGITQSPKYLFRKEGQNVTLSCEQNLNHDAMYWYRQDPGQGLRLIYYSQIVNDFQKGDIAEGYSVSREKKESFPLTVTSAQKNPTAFYLCASKKVQGDQPQHFGDGTRLSIL.

CDR3 loop: CASSLGVSGSTDTQYF. CDR3 nucleotides: TGTGCCAGCAGCTTAGGGGTTAGCGGGAGCACAGATACGCAGTATTTT. The chain joins TRBV11-3 to TRBJ2-3, with 7 bases identical to TRBD2. The CDR3 length is 16 residues. V shed 1 base, J shed 0 bases, and the junction held 4 bases outside the gene matches. Germline V gene lookup returns CDR1 SGHNT and CDR2 YENEEA.

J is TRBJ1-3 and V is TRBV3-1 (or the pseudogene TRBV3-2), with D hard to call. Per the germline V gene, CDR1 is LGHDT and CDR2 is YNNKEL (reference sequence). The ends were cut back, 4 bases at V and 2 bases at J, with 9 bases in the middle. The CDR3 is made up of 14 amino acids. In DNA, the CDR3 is TGTGCCAGCAGCCTCGTGGCTACTGGAAACACCATATATTTT. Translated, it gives CASSLVATGNTIYF.

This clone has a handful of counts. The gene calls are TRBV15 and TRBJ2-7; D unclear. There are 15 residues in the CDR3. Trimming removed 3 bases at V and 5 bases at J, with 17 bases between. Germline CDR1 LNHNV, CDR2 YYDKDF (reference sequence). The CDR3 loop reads CATSSSVRAFHEQYF. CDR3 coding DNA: TGTGCCACCAGCAGCTCGGTTCGGGCGTTCCACGAGCAGTACTTC.

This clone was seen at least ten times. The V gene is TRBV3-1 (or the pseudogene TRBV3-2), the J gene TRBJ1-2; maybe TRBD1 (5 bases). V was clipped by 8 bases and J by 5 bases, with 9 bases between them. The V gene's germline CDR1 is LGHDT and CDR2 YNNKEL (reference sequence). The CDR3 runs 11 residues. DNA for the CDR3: TGTGCCAGCGGGACCGATTATGGCTACACCTTC. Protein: CASGTDYGYTF.

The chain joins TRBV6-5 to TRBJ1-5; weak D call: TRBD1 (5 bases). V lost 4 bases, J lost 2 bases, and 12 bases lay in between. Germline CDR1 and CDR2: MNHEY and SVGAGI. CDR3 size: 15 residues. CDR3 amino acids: CASSWMGPGNQPQHF. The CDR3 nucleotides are TGTGCCAGCAGTTGGATGGGGCCGGGCAATCAGCCCCAGCATTTT.

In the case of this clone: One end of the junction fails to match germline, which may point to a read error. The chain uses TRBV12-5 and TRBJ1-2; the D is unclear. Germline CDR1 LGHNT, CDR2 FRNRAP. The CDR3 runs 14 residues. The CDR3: CASALSATNYGYTF. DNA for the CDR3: TGTGCTAGTGCTTTGTCCGCGACCAACTATGGCTACACCTTC.

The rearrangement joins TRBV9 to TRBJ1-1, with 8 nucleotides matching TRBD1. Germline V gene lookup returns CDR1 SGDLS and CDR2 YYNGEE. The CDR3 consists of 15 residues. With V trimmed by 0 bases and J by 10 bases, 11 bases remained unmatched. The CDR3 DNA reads TGTGCCAGCAGCGTAGGGTCAGGGGGCACGAGAGGAGCTTTCTTT. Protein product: CASSVGSGGTRGAFF.

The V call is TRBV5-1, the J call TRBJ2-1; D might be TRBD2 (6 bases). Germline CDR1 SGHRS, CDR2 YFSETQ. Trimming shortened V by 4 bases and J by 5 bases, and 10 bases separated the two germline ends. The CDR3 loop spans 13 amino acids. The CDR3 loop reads CASSELANNEQFF. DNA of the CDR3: TGCGCCAGCAGCGAGCTAGCGAACAATGAGCAGTTCTTC.

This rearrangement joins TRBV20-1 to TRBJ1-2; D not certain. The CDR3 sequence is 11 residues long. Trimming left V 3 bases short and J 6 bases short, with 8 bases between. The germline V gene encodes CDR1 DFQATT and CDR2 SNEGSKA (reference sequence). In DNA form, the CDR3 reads TGCAGTGCTAGTCCCCCCGATGGCTACACCTTC. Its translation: CSASPPDGYTF.

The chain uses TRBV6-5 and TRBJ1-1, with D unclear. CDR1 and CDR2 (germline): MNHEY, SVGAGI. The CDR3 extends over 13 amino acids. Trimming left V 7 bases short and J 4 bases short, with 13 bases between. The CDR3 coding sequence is TGTGCCAGCATCTTACGGTCGGGCACTGAAGCTTTCTTT. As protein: CASILRSGTEAFF.

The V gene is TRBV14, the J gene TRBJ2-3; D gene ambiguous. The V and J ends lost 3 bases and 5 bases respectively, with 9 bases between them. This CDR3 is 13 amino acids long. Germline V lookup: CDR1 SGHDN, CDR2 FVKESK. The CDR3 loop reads CASSQQLGDTQYF. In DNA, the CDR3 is TGTGCCAGCAGCCAGCAGCTTGGAGATACGCAGTATTTT.

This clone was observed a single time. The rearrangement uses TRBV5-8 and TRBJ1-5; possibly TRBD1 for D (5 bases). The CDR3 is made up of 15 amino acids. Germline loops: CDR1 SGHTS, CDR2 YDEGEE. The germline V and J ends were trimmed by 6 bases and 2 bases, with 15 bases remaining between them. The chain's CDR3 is CASNRLGGGNQPQHF. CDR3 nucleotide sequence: TGTGCCAGCAACCGATTGGGGGGTGGCAATCAGCCCCAGCATTTT. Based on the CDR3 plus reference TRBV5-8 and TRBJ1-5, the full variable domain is EAGVTQSPTHLIKTRGQQATLRCSPISGHTSVYWYQQALGLGLQFLLWYDEGEERNRGNFPPRFSGRQFPNYSSELNVNALELEDSALYLCASNRLGGGNQPQHFGDGTRLSIL.

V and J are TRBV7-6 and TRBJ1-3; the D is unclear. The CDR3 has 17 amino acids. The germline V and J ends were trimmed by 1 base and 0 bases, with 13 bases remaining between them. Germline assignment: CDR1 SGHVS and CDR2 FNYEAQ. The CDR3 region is CASSLVGRERSGNTIYF. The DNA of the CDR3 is TGTGCCAGCAGCTTAGTTGGGCGGGAACGCTCTGGAAACACCATATATTTT.

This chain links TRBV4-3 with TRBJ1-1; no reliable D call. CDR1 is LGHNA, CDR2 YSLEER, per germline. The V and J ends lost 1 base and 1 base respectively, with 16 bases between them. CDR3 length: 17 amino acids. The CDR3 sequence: CASSQAYSDITNTEAFF. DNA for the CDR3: TGCGCCAGCAGCCAAGCGTACTCTGACATCACGAACACTGAAGCTTTCTTT.

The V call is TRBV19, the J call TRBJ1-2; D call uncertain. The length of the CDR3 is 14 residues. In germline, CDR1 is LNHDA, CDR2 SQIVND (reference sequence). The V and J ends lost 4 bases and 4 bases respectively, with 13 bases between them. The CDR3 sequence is CASSTGGFVYGYTF. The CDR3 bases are TGTGCCAGTAGTACCGGCGGTTTCGTCTATGGCTACACCTTC.

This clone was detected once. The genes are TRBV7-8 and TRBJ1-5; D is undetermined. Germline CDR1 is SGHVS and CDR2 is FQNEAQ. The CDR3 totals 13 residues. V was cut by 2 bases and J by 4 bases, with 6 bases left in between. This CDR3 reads CASSLTGNQPQHF. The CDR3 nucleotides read TGTGCCAGCAGCTTAACGGGTAATCAGCCCCAGCATTTT.

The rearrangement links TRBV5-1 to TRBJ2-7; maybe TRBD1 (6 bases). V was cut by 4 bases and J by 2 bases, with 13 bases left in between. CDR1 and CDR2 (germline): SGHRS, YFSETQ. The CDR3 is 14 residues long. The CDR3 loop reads CASSRLDSTYEQYF. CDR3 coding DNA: TGCGCCAGCAGCCGACTGGACAGCACCTACGAGCAGTACTTC.

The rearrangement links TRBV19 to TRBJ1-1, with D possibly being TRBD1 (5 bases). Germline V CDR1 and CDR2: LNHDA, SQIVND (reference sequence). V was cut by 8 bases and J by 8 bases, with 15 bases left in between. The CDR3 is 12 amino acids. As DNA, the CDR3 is TGTGCCAGTGGGGGGGGATCAGGAGAAGCTTTCTTT. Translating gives CASGGGSGEAFF.

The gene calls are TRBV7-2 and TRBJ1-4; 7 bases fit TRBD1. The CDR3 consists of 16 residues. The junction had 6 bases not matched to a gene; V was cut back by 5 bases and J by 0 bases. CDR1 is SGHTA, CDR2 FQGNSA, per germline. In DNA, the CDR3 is TGTGCCAGCAGCCGGACAGGATTTGCAACTAATGAAAAACTGTTTTTT. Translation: CASSRTGFATNEKLFF.

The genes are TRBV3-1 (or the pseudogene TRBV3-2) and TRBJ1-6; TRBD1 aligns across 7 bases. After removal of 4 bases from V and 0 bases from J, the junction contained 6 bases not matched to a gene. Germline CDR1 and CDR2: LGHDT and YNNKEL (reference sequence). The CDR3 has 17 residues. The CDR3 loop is CASSPRQGSSYNSPLHF. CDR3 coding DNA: TGTGCCAGCAGCCCTCGACAGGGCAGCTCCTATAATTCACCCCTCCACTTT.

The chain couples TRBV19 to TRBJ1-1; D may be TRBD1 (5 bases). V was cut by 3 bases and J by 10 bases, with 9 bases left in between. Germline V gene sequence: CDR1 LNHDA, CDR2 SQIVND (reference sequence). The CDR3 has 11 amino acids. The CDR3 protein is CASSIQGGAFF. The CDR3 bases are TGTGCCAGTAGTATTCAGGGCGGAGCTTTCTTT.

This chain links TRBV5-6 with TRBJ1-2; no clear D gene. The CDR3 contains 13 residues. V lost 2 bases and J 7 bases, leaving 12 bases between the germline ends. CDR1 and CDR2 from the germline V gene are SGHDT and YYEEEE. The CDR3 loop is CASSLAGGSGYTF. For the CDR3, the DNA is TGTGCCAGCAGCTTAGCGGGCGGAAGTGGCTACACCTTC.

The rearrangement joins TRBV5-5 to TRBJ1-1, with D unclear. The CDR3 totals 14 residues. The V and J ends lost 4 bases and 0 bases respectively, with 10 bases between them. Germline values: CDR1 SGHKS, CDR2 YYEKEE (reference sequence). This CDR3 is CASSRGHLNTEAFF. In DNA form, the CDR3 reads TGTGCCAGCAGCCGTGGCCATTTGAACACTGAAGCTTTCTTT.

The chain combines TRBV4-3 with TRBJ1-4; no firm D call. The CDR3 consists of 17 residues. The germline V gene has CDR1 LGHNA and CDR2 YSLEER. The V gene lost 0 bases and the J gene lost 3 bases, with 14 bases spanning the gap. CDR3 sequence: CASSQDLVGRANEKLFF. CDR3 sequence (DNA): TGCGCCAGCAGCCAAGATCTTGTGGGTAGGGCTAATGAAAAACTGTTTTTT.